A selection of T cell receptor beta chains follows, all from one sample in a study of T cells in Graves' hyperthyroidism and ophthalmopathy. MiXCR, applied by TCRdb to the multiplex PCR reads, yields one record per CDR3 protein. The sample includes 75,000 to 100,000 distinct CDR3 sequences, 51% seen only once; the top ten take around 27%. The sequencing input was blood. The source is a woman between 40 and 55 years old with Graves' hyperthyroidism. The CDR3 runs from the conserved cysteine through the conserved F or W. Fields, in order: V gene, J gene, D gene, clone size, CDR3 protein, CDR3 DNA. The D gene is left open where the match is weak. Rows may omit the clone size; those that give it use once, few, many or a size class.

>TRBV7-2|TRBJ2-7|-|-
CASSLGGRQYF
TGTGCCAGCAGCTTAGGAGGAAGGCAGTACTTC
>TRBV12-3/TRBV12-4|TRBJ2-7|-|-
CASSFGEQYF
TGTGCCAGCAGTTTTGGGGAGCAGTACTTC
>TRBV29-1|TRBJ2-7|-|-
CSVVGGRQYF
TGCAGCGTTGTAGGCGGACGGCAGTACTTC
>TRBV5-4|TRBJ2-1|-|-
CASSNGQNPALF
TGTGCCAGCAGCAACGGACAGAACCCAGCGCTCTTC
>TRBV7-9|TRBJ2-5|-|-
CASSLEGGETQYF
TGTGCCAGCAGCCTTGAGGGTGGGGAGACCCAGTACTTC
>TRBV29-1|TRBJ1-5|TRBD1|-
CSVPGQGAQPQHF
TGCAGCGTTCCGGGACAGGGTGCTCAGCCCCAGCATTTT
>TRBV7-2|TRBJ1-5|-|-
CASSFVGRDQPQHF
TGTGCCAGCAGCTTTGTGGGGAGGGATCAGCCCCAGCATTTT
>TRBV12-3/TRBV12-4|TRBJ2-5|TRBD1|-
CASSEDLGQPQYF
TGTGCCAGCAGTGAAGATCTGGGACAGCCCCAGTACTTC
>TRBV11-2|TRBJ2-7|-|many
CASRGGGSYEQYF
TGTGCCTCCAGGGGGGGAGGGTCCTACGAGCAGTACTTC
>TRBV2|TRBJ2-7|TRBD1|many
CASSEGDRAYEQYF
TGTGCCAGCAGTGAAGGGGACAGGGCCTACGAGCAGTACTTC
>TRBV7-2|TRBJ2-5|-|once
CASSLGGGLYEQTKETQYF
TGTGCCAGCAGCTTAGGAGGGGGTCTCTACGAGCAGACTAAAGAGACCCAGTACTTC
>TRBV20-1|TRBJ1-1|-|-
CSASRQNTEAFF
TGCAGTGCTAGTCGACAGAACACTGAAGCTTTCTTT
>TRBV29-1|TRBJ1-1|-|few
CSVERGYTEAFF
TGCAGCGTTGAAAGGGGTTACACTGAAGCTTTCTTT
>TRBV7-9|TRBJ1-6|-|many
CASSLGVVSPLHF
TGTGCCAGCAGCTTAGGAGTGGTCTCACCCCTCCACTTT
>TRBV28|TRBJ2-7|-|few
CASSSRQLFGYF
TGTGCCAGCAGTTCCCGACAGCTTTTCGGATACTTC
>TRBV12-3/TRBV12-4|TRBJ2-2|-|-
CASSRGDSFTGELFF
TGTGCCAGCAGTAGGGGGGACTCTTTCACCGGGGAGCTGTTTTTT
>TRBV12-3/TRBV12-4|TRBJ1-1|-|-
CASSPWGHTEAFF
TGTGCCAGCAGTCCCTGGGGGCACACTGAAGCTTTCTTT
>TRBV7-6|TRBJ1-1|-|-
CASSRTASEAFF
TGTGCCAGCAGCCGCACCGCTTCTGAGGCTTTCTTT
>TRBV7-8|TRBJ2-5|TRBD2|-
CASSLGLAGRKTQYF
TGTGCCAGCAGCTTAGGACTAGCGGGAAGAAAGACCCAGTACTTC
>TRBV10-3|TRBJ2-5|-|-
CAKGRAETQYF
TGTGCCAAGGGGCGGGCGGAGACCCAGTACTTC
>TRBV5-1|TRBJ2-5|-|-
CASSLNGRAETQYF
TGCGCCAGCAGCCTCAACGGACGGGCGGAGACCCAGTACTTC
>TRBV6-2/TRBV6-3|TRBJ2-5|TRBD2|-
CASNPLGLAGFETQYF
TGTGCCAGCAACCCCCTCGGACTAGCGGGGTTTGAGACCCAGTACTTC
>TRBV7-2|TRBJ2-5|-|many
CASSQDPGGIGETQYF
TGTGCCAGCAGCCAAGATCCCGGCGGAATAGGAGAGACCCAGTACTTC
>TRBV4-1|TRBJ2-5|-|-
CASSQGDQPQYF
TGCGCCAGCAGCCAAGGGGATCAGCCCCAGTACTTC
>TRBV7-2|TRBJ1-1|-|many
CASSPTGNPTEAFF
TGTGCCAGCAGCCCCACCGGGAACCCCACTGAAGCTTTCTTT
>TRBV5-1|TRBJ1-2|-|many
CASSLEGSYYGYTF
TGCGCCAGCAGCTTGGAAGGCAGCTACTATGGCTACACCTTC
>TRBV29-1|TRBJ2-7|TRBD2|many
CSVPRTSGSSYEQYF
TGCAGCGTTCCTAGGACTAGCGGCAGCTCCTACGAGCAGTACTTC
>TRBV15|TRBJ1-1|-|-
CATSRDQGTTNTEAFF
TGTGCCACCAGCAGGGACCAGGGGACCACGAACACTGAAGCTTTCTTT
>TRBV6-6|TRBJ2-3|TRBD1|few
CASSMTGGTDTQYF
TGTGCCAGCAGTATGACAGGGGGCACAGATACGCAGTATTTT
>TRBV5-1|TRBJ2-5|TRBD1|-
CASSSAGTGNEARWETQYF
TGCGCCAGCAGCTCGGCCGGGACAGGGAATGAGGCGAGGTGGGAGACCCAGTACTTC
>TRBV29-1|TRBJ2-3|TRBD2|once
CSLGTSGSRSTDTQYF
TGCAGCTTAGGAACTAGCGGGAGCCGTAGCACAGATACGCAGTATTTT
>TRBV15|TRBJ2-3|-|-
CATSTDTQYF
TGTGCCACCAGCACAGATACGCAGTATTTT
>TRBV2|TRBJ1-1|-|-
CASSAGAAGEAFF
TGTGCCAGCAGTGCAGGGGCCGCTGGGGAAGCTTTCTTT
>TRBV28|TRBJ2-7|TRBD2|many
CATSSSGRTREQYF
TGTGCCACCTCCTCTAGCGGCAGGACGAGGGAGCAGTACTTC
>TRBV7-9|TRBJ2-2|TRBD2|once
CASSLRGAETQYSGELFF
TGTGCCAGCAGCCTGCGGGGGGCAGAGACCCAGTACTCCGGGGAGCTGTTTTTT
>TRBV7-2|TRBJ1-1|-|many
CASSLQGFTEAFF
TGTGCCAGCAGCTTACAGGGCTTCACTGAAGCTTTCTTT
>TRBV7-9|TRBJ1-2|-|-
CASSFPRSGDGNTF
TGTGCCAGCAGCTTCCCAAGGTCGGGGGATGGAAACACCTTC
>TRBV29-1|TRBJ1-4|TRBD1|-
CSLRRQGTNEKLFF
TGCAGCTTAAGAAGACAGGGAACTAATGAAAAACTGTTTTTT
>TRBV7-2|TRBJ1-4|TRBD1|-
CASSPSPGQVKGTNEKLFF
TGTGCCAGCAGTCCCTCCCCCGGACAGGTCAAGGGGACTAATGAAAAACTGTTTTTT
>TRBV10-3|TRBJ1-2|TRBD1|many
CAITPDRGSYGYTF
TGTGCCATCACCCCGGACAGGGGGAGCTATGGCTACACCTTC
>TRBV7-2|TRBJ2-7|-|many
CASSPWAGSTYEQYF
TGTGCCAGCAGCCCTTGGGCGGGATCAACCTACGAGCAGTACTTC
>TRBV30|TRBJ1-2|-|-
CAWTTDNYGYTF
TGTGCCTGGACGACGGATAACTATGGCTACACCTTC
>TRBV7-9|TRBJ1-1|-|-
CASSPGHLGTEAFF
TGTGCCAGCTCACCGGGACACCTGGGCACTGAAGCTTTCTTT
>TRBV7-9|TRBJ1-5|-|-
CASSLGGRPNQPQHF
TGTGCCAGCAGCTTAGGCGGGAGGCCGAATCAGCCCCAGCATTTT
>TRBV29-1|TRBJ2-7|TRBD1|-
CSVEDRRQGNEQYF
TGCAGCGTTGAAGATCGAAGACAGGGTAACGAGCAGTACTTC
>TRBV7-9|TRBJ1-5|-|-
CASSQDLGPQETQHF
TGTGCCAGCAGCCAAGACCTAGGACCACAAGAGACCCAGCATTTT
>TRBV6-1|TRBJ2-2|-|-
CASSVVSRELFF
TGTGCCAGCAGCGTAGTATCGCGGGAGCTGTTTTTT
>TRBV7-8|TRBJ2-2|TRBD1|-
CASSLGQGLTDTGELFF
TGTGCCAGCAGTTTGGGACAGGGCCTCACGGACACCGGGGAGCTGTTTTTT
>TRBV10-3|TRBJ1-5|TRBD1|-
CTISPGGDSDQPQHF
TGTACCATCAGTCCTGGCGGGGACAGCGATCAGCCCCAGCATTTT
>TRBV13|TRBJ2-5|TRBD1|-
CASTLDREWRETQYF
TGTGCCAGCACCCTCGACAGGGAGTGGCGAGAGACCCAGTACTTC
>TRBV6-5|TRBJ1-1|-|many
CASSYSGRNTEAFF
TGTGCCAGCAGTTACTCTGGGAGGAACACTGAAGCTTTCTTT
>TRBV2|TRBJ2-3|TRBD1|-
CASTQDSPGQGSTDTQYF
TGTGCCAGCACGCAGGACAGTCCGGGACAGGGCAGCACAGATACGCAGTATTTT
>TRBV29-1|TRBJ2-7|TRBD1|-
CSVTGTGDYEQYF
TGCAGCGTGACCGGGACAGGGGACTACGAGCAGTACTTC
>TRBV7-9|TRBJ1-6|-|once
CASSEAGGSNSPLHF
TGTGCCAGCAGCGAGGCGGGGGGGAGCAATTCACCCCTCCACTTT